The rows below give T cell receptor beta chains drawn from one sample of a study of blood T cell repertoires in COVID-19. Data came from immunoSEQ multiplex PCR; TCRdb stores just in-frame clones and leaves some out. The data show about 340,000 clones, 65% to 90% seen once. Sequenced input: PBMCs or T cells enriched from blood (not recorded which). The receptors here all came from a middle-aged woman with acute COVID-19. The CDR3 runs from the conserved cysteine through the conserved F or W. Each record gives: CDR3 length, V gene, D gene, clone size, J gene, CDR3 protein, CDR3 DNA. A D gene is named only where the DNA matches it firmly. Clone size is stated in some rows and not others, as once, few, many or a class when expanded.

CDR3 length: 16; V gene: TRBV28; D gene: TRBD1; clone size: NA; J gene: TRBJ1-4; CDR3 protein: CASSLSDRRTNEKLFF; CDR3 DNA: TGTGCCAGCAGTTTATCGGACAGGAGAACTAATGAAAAACTGTTTTTT
CDR3 length: 14; V gene: TRBV10-3; D gene: NA; clone size: NA; J gene: TRBJ2-7; CDR3 protein: CAISAGTTFYEQYF; CDR3 DNA: TGTGCCATCAGTGCCGGGACAACATTCTACGAGCAGTACTTC
CDR3 length: 17; V gene: TRBV6-2/TRBV6-3; D gene: TRBD1; clone size: once; J gene: TRBJ2-5; CDR3 protein: CASSRGAGTGGQETQYF; CDR3 DNA: TGTGCCAGCAGTCGCGGCGCCGGGACAGGGGGCCAAGAGACCCAGTACTTC
CDR3 length: 15; V gene: TRBV6-5; D gene: NA; clone size: NA; J gene: TRBJ1-5; CDR3 protein: CASVPQAQGNQPQHF; CDR3 DNA: TGTGCCTCCGTCCCACAGGCCCAAGGCAATCAGCCCCAGCATTTT
CDR3 length: 13; V gene: TRBV2; D gene: NA; clone size: NA; J gene: TRBJ1-2; CDR3 protein: CASSAGVGYGYTF; CDR3 DNA: TGTGCCAGCAGTGCGGGGGTCGGCTATGGCTACACCTTC
CDR3 length: 13; V gene: TRBV29-1; D gene: NA; clone size: NA; J gene: TRBJ1-1; CDR3 protein: CSVGQIEYTEAFF; CDR3 DNA: TGCAGCGTTGGTCAGATTGAATACACTGAAGCTTTCTTT
CDR3 length: 16; V gene: TRBV9; D gene: NA; clone size: NA; J gene: TRBJ2-1; CDR3 protein: CASSAVSGGPYNEQFF; CDR3 DNA: TGTGCCAGCAGCGCTGTCTCCGGGGGGCCCTACAATGAGCAGTTCTTC
CDR3 length: 15; V gene: TRBV4-3; D gene: TRBD2; clone size: NA; J gene: TRBJ2-2; CDR3 protein: CASSLSGADTGELFF; CDR3 DNA: TGCGCCAGCAGCCTGAGCGGGGCGGACACCGGGGAGCTGTTTTTT
CDR3 length: 13; V gene: TRBV10-1; D gene: TRBD1; clone size: few; J gene: TRBJ2-7; CDR3 protein: CASSFTGGDEQYF; CDR3 DNA: TGCGCCAGCAGTTTCACAGGGGGTGACGAGCAGTACTTC
CDR3 length: 15; V gene: TRBV3-1/TRBV3-2; D gene: NA; clone size: NA; J gene: TRBJ1-4; CDR3 protein: CASSPLGGGNEKLFF; CDR3 DNA: TGTGCCAGCAGCCCACTCGGGGGAGGTAATGAAAAACTGTTTTTT
CDR3 length: 16; V gene: TRBV27; D gene: TRBD2; clone size: NA; J gene: TRBJ2-1; CDR3 protein: CASSFMGTSGMVEQFF; CDR3 DNA: TGTGCCAGCAGTTTTATGGGGACTAGCGGGATGGTTGAGCAGTTCTTC
CDR3 length: 15; V gene: TRBV27; D gene: TRBD1; clone size: NA; J gene: TRBJ2-3; CDR3 protein: CASSSGQVFTDTQYF; CDR3 DNA: TGTGCCAGCAGTTCGGGACAGGTCTTCACAGATACGCAGTATTTT
CDR3 length: 13; V gene: TRBV28; D gene: NA; clone size: NA; J gene: TRBJ1-1; CDR3 protein: CASRTVMNTEAFF; CDR3 DNA: TGTGCCAGCCGAACAGTTATGAACACTGAAGCTTTCTTT
CDR3 length: 14; V gene: TRBV3-1/TRBV3-2; D gene: NA; clone size: NA; J gene: TRBJ2-3; CDR3 protein: CASSQGTRTDTQYF; CDR3 DNA: TGTGCCAGCAGCCAAGGGACACGCACAGATACGCAGTATTTT
CDR3 length: 16; V gene: TRBV7-2; D gene: TRBD2; clone size: NA; J gene: TRBJ2-5; CDR3 protein: CASSLEGGGYQETQYF; CDR3 DNA: TGTGCCAGCAGCTTAGAAGGCGGGGGGTACCAAGAGACCCAGTACTTC
CDR3 length: 17; V gene: TRBV5-4; D gene: TRBD1; clone size: few; J gene: TRBJ2-2; CDR3 protein: CASSSGQGAPWTGELFF; CDR3 DNA: TGTGCCAGCAGCTCTGGACAGGGTGCTCCCTGGACCGGGGAGCTGTTTTTT
CDR3 length: 14; V gene: TRBV7-9; D gene: NA; clone size: NA; J gene: TRBJ2-1; CDR3 protein: CASSLPTGYNEQFF; CDR3 DNA: TGTGCCAGCAGCTTACCGACGGGGTACAATGAGCAGTTCTTC
CDR3 length: 13; V gene: TRBV6-2/TRBV6-3; D gene: NA; clone size: NA; J gene: TRBJ2-1; CDR3 protein: CASSTPLRDSQFF; CDR3 DNA: TGTGCCAGCAGTACCCCGCTCCGGGACTCCCAGTTCTTC
CDR3 length: 13; V gene: TRBV7-4; D gene: NA; clone size: NA; J gene: TRBJ1-2; CDR3 protein: CASSGRGAQGYTF; CDR3 DNA: TGTGCCAGCAGCGGGAGGGGGGCCCAAGGCTACACCTTC
CDR3 length: 14; V gene: TRBV15; D gene: NA; clone size: once; J gene: TRBJ1-1; CDR3 protein: CATSRDRASTEAFF; CDR3 DNA: TGTGCCACCAGCAGAGATAGAGCGTCCACTGAAGCTTTCTTT
CDR3 length: 14; V gene: TRBV6-1; D gene: NA; clone size: NA; J gene: TRBJ1-5; CDR3 protein: CASSEQGGVQPQHF; CDR3 DNA: TGTGCCAGCAGTGAACAGGGAGGCGTTCAGCCCCAGCATTTT
CDR3 length: 16; V gene: TRBV7-9; D gene: NA; clone size: NA; J gene: TRBJ1-3; CDR3 protein: CASIGGSSDSGNTIYF; CDR3 DNA: TGTGCCAGCATCGGGGGTTCGTCGGACTCTGGAAACACCATATATTTT
CDR3 length: 14; V gene: TRBV6-2/TRBV6-3; D gene: NA; clone size: NA; J gene: TRBJ1-2; CDR3 protein: CASSYPTWSRGYTF; CDR3 DNA: TGTGCCAGCAGTTACCCTACATGGAGTCGCGGCTACACCTTC
CDR3 length: 15; V gene: TRBV5-1; D gene: TRBD2; clone size: NA; J gene: TRBJ2-3; CDR3 protein: CASSPGLDGADTQYF; CDR3 DNA: TGCGCCAGCAGCCCCGGACTAGATGGGGCAGATACGCAGTATTTT
CDR3 length: 13; V gene: TRBV29-1; D gene: NA; clone size: NA; J gene: TRBJ1-2; CDR3 protein: CSAGQFLNYGYTF; CDR3 DNA: TGCAGCGCCGGACAGTTTCTTAACTATGGCTACACCTTC
CDR3 length: 15; V gene: TRBV7-9; D gene: TRBD1; clone size: NA; J gene: TRBJ1-2; CDR3 protein: CASSLGGDRGYGYTF; CDR3 DNA: TGTGCCAGCAGCTTAGGAGGGGACAGGGGGTATGGCTACACCTTC
CDR3 length: 14; V gene: TRBV9; D gene: NA; clone size: once; J gene: TRBJ1-1; CDR3 protein: CASSSGILGGEAFF; CDR3 DNA: TGTGCCAGCAGCTCCGGGATTCTGGGGGGTGAAGCTTTCTTT
CDR3 length: 15; V gene: TRBV7-9; D gene: NA; clone size: NA; J gene: TRBJ1-2; CDR3 protein: CATALRKNYGWGYTF; CDR3 DNA: TGTGCCACCGCACTAAGGAAAAACTACGGATGGGGCTACACCTTC
CDR3 length: 14; V gene: TRBV7-3; D gene: NA; clone size: NA; J gene: TRBJ2-3; CDR3 protein: CASSPGPRADTQYF; CDR3 DNA: TGTGCCAGCAGCCCCGGCCCCAGGGCAGATACGCAGTATTTT
CDR3 length: 17; V gene: TRBV7-2; D gene: NA; clone size: NA; J gene: TRBJ2-2; CDR3 protein: CASSLNAGPWNTGELFF; CDR3 DNA: TGTGCCAGCAGCTTAAATGCGGGACCCTGGAACACCGGGGAGCTGTTTTTT
CDR3 length: 14; V gene: TRBV9; D gene: NA; clone size: NA; J gene: TRBJ2-3; CDR3 protein: CASSVATNTDTQYF; CDR3 DNA: TGTGCCAGCAGCGTCGCGACTAACACAGATACGCAGTATTTT
CDR3 length: 14; V gene: TRBV7-3; D gene: TRBD1; clone size: NA; J gene: TRBJ1-1; CDR3 protein: CASSLGQGATEAFF; CDR3 DNA: TGTGCCAGCAGCCTTGGACAGGGCGCCACTGAAGCTTTCTTT
CDR3 length: 15; V gene: TRBV10-3; D gene: NA; clone size: few; J gene: TRBJ1-1; CDR3 protein: CAISESTFGDTEAFF; CDR3 DNA: TGTGCCATCAGTGAGTCAACTTTTGGTGACACTGAAGCTTTCTTT
CDR3 length: 14; V gene: TRBV5-1; D gene: NA; clone size: NA; J gene: TRBJ2-7; CDR3 protein: CASSLDRISYEQYF; CDR3 DNA: TGCGCCAGCAGCTTGGACAGGATCTCCTACGAGCAGTACTTC
CDR3 length: 16; V gene: TRBV15; D gene: TRBD1; clone size: NA; J gene: TRBJ1-6; CDR3 protein: CATSLDPGTGGSPLHF; CDR3 DNA: TGTGCCACCAGCCTAGATCCCGGGACAGGGGGTTCACCCCTCCACTTT
CDR3 length: 15; V gene: TRBV2; D gene: NA; clone size: NA; J gene: TRBJ1-2; CDR3 protein: CASSEYKYRAYGYTF; CDR3 DNA: TGTGCCAGCAGTGAATACAAGTACAGGGCCTATGGCTACACCTTC
CDR3 length: 12; V gene: TRBV4-3; D gene: NA; clone size: NA; J gene: TRBJ1-2; CDR3 protein: CASSQDNYGYTF; CDR3 DNA: TGCGCCAGCAGCCAAGATAATTATGGCTACACCTTC
CDR3 length: 16; V gene: TRBV7-9; D gene: TRBD1; clone size: few; J gene: TRBJ2-1; CDR3 protein: CASSSSMRTGNNEQFF; CDR3 DNA: TGTGCCAGCAGCTCCTCCATGAGGACAGGGAACAATGAGCAGTTCTTC
CDR3 length: 14; V gene: TRBV2; D gene: NA; clone size: few; J gene: TRBJ1-1; CDR3 protein: CASRKESSNTEAFF; CDR3 DNA: TGTGCCAGCAGGAAGGAGTCCTCGAACACTGAAGCTTTCTTT
CDR3 length: 15; V gene: TRBV5-1; D gene: NA; clone size: once; J gene: TRBJ2-1; CDR3 protein: CASSLVPGEPNEQFF; CDR3 DNA: TGCGCCAGCAGCTTGGTACCCGGAGAGCCCAATGAGCAGTTCTTC
CDR3 length: 14; V gene: TRBV24-1; D gene: NA; clone size: once; J gene: TRBJ1-1; CDR3 protein: CATSPGWGVTEAFF; CDR3 DNA: TGTGCCACCAGCCCAGGGTGGGGGGTCACTGAAGCTTTCTTT
CDR3 length: 14; V gene: TRBV6-5; D gene: NA; clone size: few; J gene: TRBJ1-3; CDR3 protein: CASSFWPSGNTIYF; CDR3 DNA: TGTGCCAGCAGTTTTTGGCCCTCTGGAAACACCATATATTTT
CDR3 length: 17; V gene: TRBV27; D gene: TRBD1; clone size: NA; J gene: TRBJ1-2; CDR3 protein: CASHPGQGLRLDYGYTF; CDR3 DNA: TGTGCCAGCCACCCGGGACAGGGGCTTCGTCTGGACTATGGCTACACCTTC
CDR3 length: 13; V gene: TRBV25-1; D gene: TRBD2; clone size: NA; J gene: TRBJ2-3; CDR3 protein: CASTTSGSDTQYF; CDR3 DNA: TGTGCCAGCACTACTAGCGGATCAGATACGCAGTATTTT
CDR3 length: 14; V gene: TRBV11-2; D gene: TRBD2; clone size: NA; J gene: TRBJ2-2; CDR3 protein: CASIPRGGSGELFF; CDR3 DNA: TGTGCCAGCATTCCCCGGGGGGGATCCGGGGAGCTGTTTTTT
CDR3 length: 14; V gene: TRBV6-6; D gene: TRBD1; clone size: NA; J gene: TRBJ1-1; CDR3 protein: CASRRGGSNTEAFF; CDR3 DNA: TGTGCCAGCAGGCGAGGGGGCTCGAACACTGAAGCTTTCTTT
CDR3 length: 16; V gene: TRBV5-4; D gene: TRBD1; clone size: NA; J gene: TRBJ2-1; CDR3 protein: CASSFGLPTGADRGFF; CDR3 DNA: TGTGCCAGCAGCTTTGGTCTACCGACAGGGGCCGACCGGGGGTTCTTC
CDR3 length: 14; V gene: TRBV15; D gene: NA; clone size: NA; J gene: TRBJ2-7; CDR3 protein: CATRVVVGAYEQYF; CDR3 DNA: TGTGCCACCAGGGTAGTAGTGGGAGCCTACGAGCAGTACTTC
CDR3 length: 14; V gene: TRBV19; D gene: TRBD1; clone size: NA; J gene: TRBJ1-1; CDR3 protein: CASKASRGRTEAFF; CDR3 DNA: TGTGCCAGTAAAGCCAGCAGGGGGCGGACTGAAGCTTTCTTT
CDR3 length: 15; V gene: TRBV6-5; D gene: NA; clone size: NA; J gene: TRBJ2-3; CDR3 protein: CASSLFRGSTDTQYF; CDR3 DNA: TGTGCCAGCAGTTTGTTCCGCGGGTCCACAGATACGCAGTATTTT
CDR3 length: 13; V gene: TRBV3-1/TRBV3-2; D gene: NA; clone size: once; J gene: TRBJ2-1; CDR3 protein: CASSPNPAPEQFF; CDR3 DNA: TGTGCCAGCAGCCCCAACCCAGCGCCTGAGCAGTTCTTC
CDR3 length: 15; V gene: TRBV4-2; D gene: TRBD1; clone size: NA; J gene: TRBJ1-2; CDR3 protein: CASSDRGKANYGYTF; CDR3 DNA: TGTGCCAGCAGTGACAGGGGCAAAGCTAACTATGGCTACACCTTC